This is a list of T cell receptor beta chains from one sample in a study of blood T cell repertoires in COVID-19. Sequenced by immunoSEQ multiplex PCR; TCRdb stores in-frame clones only, minus some. Among roughly 400,000 clones listed, roughly nine tenths were seen once. Sequenced sample: PBMCs or T cells enriched from blood (not recorded which). The receptors originated from a young man who had recovered from COVID-19. Both conserved end residues are part of each CDR3. D genes are given only for firm matches. Rows give clone size only sometimes, using once, few, many, or a class for an expanded clone.

cdr3_aa: CASSIAAGGATQYF
cdr3_nt: TGTGCCAGTAGTATAGCGGCGGGAGGGGCTACGCAGTATTTT
clone_size: .
cdr3_length: 14
d_call: TRBD2
j_call: TRBJ2-3
v_call: TRBV19

cdr3_aa: CASSPSGDGNTIYF
cdr3_nt: TGTGCCAGCTCACCGTCAGGGGATGGAAACACCATATATTTT
clone_size: .
cdr3_length: 14
d_call: .
j_call: TRBJ1-3
v_call: TRBV18

cdr3_aa: CASSFQTGGYSPLHF
cdr3_nt: TGTGCCAGCAGTTTTCAGACAGGGGGCTATTCACCCCTCCACTTT
clone_size: .
cdr3_length: 15
d_call: TRBD1
j_call: TRBJ1-6
v_call: TRBV27

cdr3_aa: CASSKKFGDTGNQPQHF
cdr3_nt: TGTGCCAGTAGTAAAAAATTTGGGGACACCGGCAATCAGCCCCAGCATTTT
clone_size: .
cdr3_length: 17
d_call: .
j_call: TRBJ1-5
v_call: TRBV19

cdr3_aa: CASTVAGGRWNTEAFF
cdr3_nt: TGTGCCAGTACGGTAGCGGGGGGCAGGTGGAACACTGAAGCTTTCTTT
clone_size: .
cdr3_length: 16
d_call: .
j_call: TRBJ1-1
v_call: TRBV19

cdr3_aa: CASSVTGTSTDTQYF
cdr3_nt: TGCGCCAGCAGTGTCACCGGGACAAGCACAGATACGCAGTATTTT
clone_size: once
cdr3_length: 15
d_call: .
j_call: TRBJ2-3
v_call: TRBV5-1

cdr3_aa: CSASHRVNNSPLHF
cdr3_nt: TGCAGTGCTAGTCACAGGGTTAATAATTCACCCCTCCACTTT
clone_size: .
cdr3_length: 14
d_call: .
j_call: TRBJ1-6
v_call: TRBV20-1

cdr3_aa: CASSSGTGKFDGYTF
cdr3_nt: TGTGCCAGCTCGTCGGGGACAGGGAAGTTCGATGGCTACACCTTC
clone_size: .
cdr3_length: 15
d_call: TRBD1
j_call: TRBJ1-2
v_call: TRBV18

cdr3_aa: CASSFSGTSSYNEQFF
cdr3_nt: TGTGCCAGCAGCTTTAGCGGGACTAGCTCCTACAATGAGCAGTTCTTC
clone_size: .
cdr3_length: 16
d_call: TRBD2
j_call: TRBJ2-1
v_call: TRBV5-6

cdr3_aa: CASSPQGALTGELFF
cdr3_nt: TGTGCCAGCTCACCACAGGGGGCGCTCACCGGGGAGCTGTTTTTT
clone_size: .
cdr3_length: 15
d_call: TRBD1
j_call: TRBJ2-2
v_call: TRBV18

cdr3_aa: CASGLWGRNEKLFF
cdr3_nt: TGTGCCAGCGGGCTATGGGGGCGGAATGAAAAACTGTTTTTT
clone_size: once
cdr3_length: 14
d_call: .
j_call: TRBJ1-4
v_call: TRBV28

cdr3_aa: CASSPLQGFGDTQYF
cdr3_nt: TGTGCCAGCTCACCACTTCAGGGTTTTGGAGATACGCAGTATTTT
clone_size: .
cdr3_length: 15
d_call: .
j_call: TRBJ2-3
v_call: TRBV18

cdr3_aa: CASSLGLGGSNNEQFF
cdr3_nt: TGTGCCAGCAGCTTAGGTCTCGGAGGAAGTAACAATGAGCAGTTCTTC
clone_size: .
cdr3_length: 16
d_call: .
j_call: TRBJ2-1
v_call: TRBV13

cdr3_aa: CASSQVGSGGAGTDTQYF
cdr3_nt: TGTGCCAGCAGCCAAGTAGGGTCGGGGGGCGCCGGCACAGATACGCAGTATTTT
clone_size: .
cdr3_length: 18
d_call: .
j_call: TRBJ2-3
v_call: TRBV4-2

cdr3_aa: CASSTQGVSNQPQHF
cdr3_nt: TGTGCCAGTAGTACCCAGGGGGTCAGCAATCAGCCCCAGCATTTT
clone_size: few
cdr3_length: 15
d_call: TRBD1
j_call: TRBJ1-5
v_call: TRBV19

cdr3_aa: CASSLRAGGTDTQYF
cdr3_nt: TGCGCCAGCAGCTTGAGGGCGGGCGGCACAGATACGCAGTATTTT
clone_size: .
cdr3_length: 15
d_call: .
j_call: TRBJ2-3
v_call: TRBV5-1

cdr3_aa: CASTEGASTDTQYF
cdr3_nt: TGTGCCAGTACGGAGGGTGCTAGCACAGATACGCAGTATTTT
clone_size: .
cdr3_length: 14
d_call: .
j_call: TRBJ2-3
v_call: TRBV19

cdr3_aa: CASSPGGVYNEQFF
cdr3_nt: TGTGCCAGCAGTCCAGGGGGCGTCTACAATGAGCAGTTCTTC
clone_size: .
cdr3_length: 14
d_call: TRBD1
j_call: TRBJ2-1
v_call: TRBV28

cdr3_aa: CASSVAGTDNEQFF
cdr3_nt: TGTGCCAGCAGCGTAGCTGGGACAGACAATGAGCAGTTCTTC
clone_size: .
cdr3_length: 14
d_call: TRBD1
j_call: TRBJ2-1
v_call: TRBV9

cdr3_aa: CASSRKGNSGNTIYF
cdr3_nt: TGCGCCAGCAGCCGGAAGGGGAACTCTGGAAACACCATATATTTT
clone_size: .
cdr3_length: 15
d_call: .
j_call: TRBJ1-3
v_call: TRBV4-1

cdr3_aa: CATSALGGPQETQYF
cdr3_nt: TGTGCCACCAGTGCCCTGGGGGGGCCCCAAGAGACCCAGTACTTC
clone_size: once
cdr3_length: 15
d_call: .
j_call: TRBJ2-5
v_call: TRBV24-1

cdr3_aa: CSVDSGSNPSYEQYF
cdr3_nt: TGCAGCGTGGACAGCGGGAGTAACCCCTCCTACGAGCAGTACTTC
clone_size: .
cdr3_length: 15
d_call: TRBD2
j_call: TRBJ2-7
v_call: TRBV29-1

cdr3_aa: CASSLVRGGANVLTF
cdr3_nt: TGTGCCAGCAGCTTGGTTCGGGGAGGGGCCAACGTCCTGACTTTC
clone_size: .
cdr3_length: 15
d_call: .
j_call: TRBJ2-6
v_call: TRBV5-4

cdr3_aa: CASSQGQPNTDTQYF
cdr3_nt: TGTGCCAGCAGCCAAGGACAGCCGAACACAGATACGCAGTATTTT
clone_size: .
cdr3_length: 15
d_call: .
j_call: TRBJ2-3
v_call: TRBV3-1/TRBV3-2

cdr3_aa: CASSTYRGRVGETQYF
cdr3_nt: TGTGCCAGCAGTACATACAGGGGGCGCGTTGGGGAGACCCAGTACTTC
clone_size: once
cdr3_length: 16
d_call: TRBD1
j_call: TRBJ2-5
v_call: TRBV28

cdr3_aa: CASSQDPTSGYNEQFF
cdr3_nt: TGTGCCAGCAGCCAAGATCCCACTAGCGGCTACAATGAGCAGTTCTTC
clone_size: .
cdr3_length: 16
d_call: TRBD2
j_call: TRBJ2-1
v_call: TRBV3-1/TRBV3-2

cdr3_aa: CASSESGGQSSYNEQFF
cdr3_nt: TGTGCCAGCAGTGAATCGGGCGGACAAAGCTCCTACAATGAGCAGTTCTTC
clone_size: few
cdr3_length: 17
d_call: .
j_call: TRBJ2-1
v_call: TRBV25-1

cdr3_aa: CASSQGQASYEQYF
cdr3_nt: TGTGCCAGCAGCCAAGGACAGGCTTCCTACGAGCAGTACTTC
clone_size: once
cdr3_length: 14
d_call: .
j_call: TRBJ2-7
v_call: TRBV3-1/TRBV3-2

cdr3_aa: CASSITDRAGNTIYF
cdr3_nt: TGTGCCAGCAGCATCACGGACAGGGCTGGAAACACCATATATTTT
clone_size: .
cdr3_length: 15
d_call: TRBD1
j_call: TRBJ1-3
v_call: TRBV5-4

cdr3_aa: CASSHTRAGELFF
cdr3_nt: TGTGCCAGCAGCCATACACGGGCCGGGGAGCTGTTTTTT
clone_size: .
cdr3_length: 13
d_call: .
j_call: TRBJ2-2
v_call: TRBV7-9

cdr3_aa: CASSRPTASSGNTIYF
cdr3_nt: TGTGCCAGCAGCCGCCCGACAGCTAGCTCTGGAAACACCATATATTTT
clone_size: .
cdr3_length: 16
d_call: .
j_call: TRBJ1-3
v_call: TRBV28

cdr3_aa: CASSIPGTGGKLGGNTIYF
cdr3_nt: TGTGCCAGTAGTATCCCCGGGACAGGGGGAAAACTTGGAGGAAACACCATATATTTT
clone_size: .
cdr3_length: 19
d_call: TRBD1
j_call: TRBJ1-3
v_call: TRBV19

cdr3_aa: CTSSPGTGGPSPLHF
cdr3_nt: TGCACCAGCAGCCCTGGGACAGGGGGCCCTTCACCCCTCCACTTT
clone_size: .
cdr3_length: 15
d_call: .
j_call: TRBJ1-6
v_call: TRBV1

cdr3_aa: CASSTLGLAGVRDTQYF
cdr3_nt: TGTGCCAGTAGTACCCTGGGACTAGCGGGAGTAAGAGATACGCAGTATTTT
clone_size: .
cdr3_length: 17
d_call: TRBD2
j_call: TRBJ2-3
v_call: TRBV19

cdr3_aa: CASSLSGRATGELFF
cdr3_nt: TGTGCCAGCAGCCTCAGCGGGAGGGCTACCGGGGAGCTGTTTTTT
clone_size: .
cdr3_length: 15
d_call: TRBD2
j_call: TRBJ2-2
v_call: TRBV6-4

cdr3_aa: CASSYSRSPYEQYF
cdr3_nt: TGTGCCAGCAGCTATAGCAGATCTCCCTACGAGCAGTACTTC
clone_size: few
cdr3_length: 14
d_call: .
j_call: TRBJ2-7
v_call: TRBV7-2

cdr3_aa: CATRNSIGGYTF
cdr3_nt: TGTGCCACCAGAAATTCGATCGGTGGCTACACCTTC
clone_size: .
cdr3_length: 12
d_call: .
j_call: TRBJ1-2
v_call: TRBV15

cdr3_aa: CASSQEWRGGSETQYF
cdr3_nt: TGTGCCAGCAGCCAAGAGTGGAGAGGAGGGTCGGAGACCCAGTACTTC
clone_size: .
cdr3_length: 16
d_call: .
j_call: TRBJ2-5
v_call: TRBV3-1/TRBV3-2

cdr3_aa: CSAGTRGGTEAFF
cdr3_nt: TGCAGCGCTGGGACCAGGGGAGGGACTGAAGCTTTCTTT
clone_size: once
cdr3_length: 13
d_call: .
j_call: TRBJ1-1
v_call: TRBV29-1

cdr3_aa: CSVWTSGIGELFF
cdr3_nt: TGCAGCGTGTGGACTAGCGGGATTGGGGAGCTGTTTTTT
clone_size: .
cdr3_length: 13
d_call: TRBD2
j_call: TRBJ2-2
v_call: TRBV29-1

cdr3_aa: CASSQGQVPSPLHF
cdr3_nt: TGTGCCAGCAGCCAGGGACAGGTCCCCTCACCCCTCCACTTT
clone_size: .
cdr3_length: 14
d_call: TRBD1
j_call: TRBJ1-6
v_call: TRBV3-1/TRBV3-2

cdr3_aa: CASSAGLRYEQYF
cdr3_nt: TGTGCCAGTAGTGCTGGACTACGCTACGAGCAGTACTTC
clone_size: .
cdr3_length: 13
d_call: .
j_call: TRBJ2-7
v_call: TRBV19

cdr3_aa: CASSPTPITDTQYF
cdr3_nt: TGCGCCAGCAGCCCTACCCCAATCACAGATACGCAGTATTTT
clone_size: .
cdr3_length: 14
d_call: .
j_call: TRBJ2-3
v_call: TRBV5-1

cdr3_aa: CASSPSYGYTF
cdr3_nt: TGTGCCAGCAGCCCGTCGTATGGCTACACCTTC
clone_size: .
cdr3_length: 11
d_call: .
j_call: TRBJ1-2
v_call: TRBV7-6

cdr3_aa: CASRTGQGNYGYTF
cdr3_nt: TGTGCCAGCAGAACGGGACAGGGCAACTATGGCTACACCTTC
clone_size: .
cdr3_length: 14
d_call: TRBD1
j_call: TRBJ1-2
v_call: TRBV28

cdr3_aa: CASRWDYAYNEQFF
cdr3_nt: TGTGCCAGCAGGTGGGACTACGCCTACAATGAGCAGTTCTTC
clone_size: .
cdr3_length: 14
d_call: TRBD2
j_call: TRBJ2-1
v_call: TRBV27

cdr3_aa: CASSQSMHVYSNQPQHF
cdr3_nt: TGCGCCAGCAGTCAATCGATGCACGTCTATAGCAATCAGCCCCAGCATTTT
clone_size: .
cdr3_length: 17
d_call: .
j_call: TRBJ1-5
v_call: TRBV23-1